Presented here are 10 T cell receptor beta chains from one specimen sequenced in a study of cytomegalovirus exposure and HLA in healthy donors. Primers for the PCR totalled 60 Vbeta and 13 Jbeta. Libraries were prepared by immunoSEQ multiplex PCR; TCRdb keeps only in-frame clonotypes and omits some of them. The sample lists under 110,000 clones, less than 80% seen once, with 4.1% in the top ten. Sequenced material: PBMCs. Receptor source: a man in his forties in good health and CMV-seronegative.

V gene TRBV13 combines with J gene TRBJ2-7; TRBD1 is a possible D gene (5 bases). Trimming pared 5 bases from V and 2 bases from J, leaving 13 bases between. Per the germline V gene, CDR1 is PRHDT and CDR2 is FYEKMQ (reference sequence). The CDR3 length is 14 residues. CDR3 loop: CASSPRGAAYEQYV. The CDR3, as DNA: TGTGCCAGCAGCCCCCGTGGGGCCGCCTACGAGCAGTACGTC.

Only one count was recorded for this clone. CDR3 nucleotides: TGTGCCAGCAGTTTAGGCGGGGGCTTGAACATTCAGTACTTC. This encodes CASSLGGGLNIQYF. The chain is built from TRBV28 and TRBJ2-4, with D perhaps TRBD2 (7 bases). Trimming pared 2 bases from V and 7 bases from J, leaving 12 bases between. The CDR3 loop spans 14 amino acids. The germline CDR1 and CDR2 sequences are MDHEN and SYDVKM.

This chain's CDR3 is CASRPQGAGTDTQYF. As DNA, the CDR3 is TGTGCCAGTAGGCCACAGGGGGCTGGGACAGATACGCAGTATTTT. The V and J genes are TRBV14 and TRBJ2-3; 9 bases map to TRBD1. There are 15 residues in the CDR3. Per the germline V gene, CDR1 is SGHDN and CDR2 is FVKESK. Trimming cost V 9 bases and J 3 bases; bases outside gene matches: 10.

V is TRBV2 and J is TRBJ1-1; no reliable D call. The germline CDR1 and CDR2 sequences are SNHLY and FYNNEI. The CDR3 extends over 13 amino acids. Trimming took 8 bases from V and 7 from J, leaving 17 bases between them. CDR3 bases: TGTGCCAGCTCGCGGGGAGGTTTAGGTGAAGCTTTCTTT. Residues: CASSRGGLGEAFF.

The gene calls are TRBV29-1 and TRBJ1-2; 8 positions agree with TRBD1. Germline trimming cut 7 bases from V and 7 bases from J; bases unmatched to any gene: 2. The length of the CDR3 is 10 residues. CDR1 is SQVTM, CDR2 ANQGSEA, per germline. CDR3 loop: CSDDRGGYTF. CDR3 nucleotides: TGCAGCGATGACAGGGGTGGCTACACCTTC.

This rearrangement joins TRBV7-9 to TRBJ2-6, with D tentatively TRBD1 (6 bases). Germline values: CDR1 SEHNR, CDR2 FQNEAQ (reference sequence). The CDR3 sequence is 15 residues long. V lost 6 bases, J lost 0 bases, and 9 bases lay in between. The CDR3 region is CASRLQGSGANVLTF. As DNA, the CDR3 is TGTGCCAGCAGATTACAGGGCTCTGGGGCCAACGTCCTGACTTTC.

This chain uses TRBV18 with TRBJ1-1, with D tentatively TRBD1 (6 bases). Trimming took 3 bases from V and 1 from J, leaving 12 bases between them. Germline lookup yields CDR1 KGHSH and CDR2 LQKENI. This CDR3 is built from 15 residues. CDR3: CASSPRGQSNTEAFF. The CDR3 DNA follows: TGTGCCAGCTCACCCCGAGGACAGTCGAACACTGAAGCTTTCTTT. Variable domain in full (rest from reference TRBV18 and TRBJ1-1): NAGVMQNPRHLVRRRGQEARLRCSPMKGHSHVYWYRQLPEEGLKFMVYLQKENIIDESGMPKERFSAEFPKEGPSILRIQQVVRGDSAAYFCASSPRGQSNTEAFFGQGTRLTVV.

The chain has TRBV15 and TRBJ2-7; a possible D gene is TRBD1 (6 bases). The CDR3 contains 15 residues. V was cut by 0 bases and J by 6 bases, with 15 bases left in between. The germline gives CDR1 LNHNV, CDR2 YYDKDF (reference sequence). The DNA of the CDR3 is TGTGCCACCAGCAGAGATCCTAGACAGGTCGGCGAGCAGTACTTC. Translation gives CATSRDPRQVGEQYF.

This rearrangement joins TRBV19 to TRBJ1-1; D ambiguous. CDR1 and CDR2 from the germline V gene are LNHDA and SQIVND (reference sequence). The CDR3 is 13 amino acids. Trimming left V 7 bases short and J 1 base short, with 10 bases between. CDR3 sequence (DNA): TGTGCCAGTATCGCACTAACGAACACTGAAGCTTTCTTT. Its translation: CASIALTNTEAFF.

The rearrangement uses TRBV10-3 and TRBJ1-3, with 9 bases matching TRBD1. V gave up 3 bases and J gave up 4 bases; unmatched junction bases: 4. The CDR3 runs 15 residues. The V gene's germline CDR1 is ENHRY and CDR2 SYGVKD. The CDR3 DNA sequence: TGTGCCATCAGTGATGGACAGGGGTCGGGAAACACCATATATTTT. Residues: CAISDGQGSGNTIYF.